This entry features one TCR beta chain sequence. Antigen specificity is unknown. The data are from a study of glioma-infiltrating T cells after dendritic cell vaccination. Study-level results: Survival was not directly related to TCR clonality in these patients. The cohort had few patients with full blood and tumor sets.

The primer mix had 60 V beta and 13 J beta primers. TCRdb's table, derived via immunoSEQ multiplex PCR, lists solely in-frame clones and lacks some. The sample lists 93,000 or so clones; 81% were seen once. V dropped 4 bases and J dropped 7; count of bases not matched to a gene: 9. Germline CDR1 is SGHNT and CDR2 is YYREEE (reference sequence). The CDR3 is made up of 14 amino acids. The input for sequencing was blood, taken before dendritic cell vaccination. This clonotype originated in a human donor with glioblastoma. The chain uses TRBV5-4 and TRBJ1-2; 8 bases fit TRBD1. The CDR3 here is CASSPPWTGSGYTF. The CDR3 nucleotides read TGTGCCAGCAGCCCGCCGTGGACAGGGAGTGGCTACACCTTC. The full variable domain, with the rest looked up from reference TRBV5-4 and TRBJ1-2, is ETGVTQSPTHLIKTRGQQVTLRCSSQSGHNTVSWYQQALGQGPQFIFQYYREEENGRGNFPPRFSGLQFPNYSSELNVNALELDDSALYLCASSPPWTGSGYTFGSGTRLTVV.